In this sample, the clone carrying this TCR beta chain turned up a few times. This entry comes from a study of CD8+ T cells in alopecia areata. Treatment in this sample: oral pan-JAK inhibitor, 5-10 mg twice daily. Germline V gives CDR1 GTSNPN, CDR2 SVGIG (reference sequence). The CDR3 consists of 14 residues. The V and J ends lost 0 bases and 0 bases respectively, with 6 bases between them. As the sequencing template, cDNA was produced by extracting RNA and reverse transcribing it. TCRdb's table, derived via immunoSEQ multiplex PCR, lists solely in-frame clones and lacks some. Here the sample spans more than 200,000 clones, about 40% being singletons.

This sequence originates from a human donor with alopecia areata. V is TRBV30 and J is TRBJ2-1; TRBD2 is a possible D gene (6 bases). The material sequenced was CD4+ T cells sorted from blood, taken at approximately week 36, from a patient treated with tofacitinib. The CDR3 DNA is TGTGCCTGGAGTGTACTAGCCTCCTACAATGAGCAGTTCTTC. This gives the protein CAWSVLASYNEQFF.